This T cell receptor beta chain appears in the sequencing data of a study of blood T cell repertoires in COVID-19. Germline CDR1 is LGHNA and CDR2 is YNFKEQ. This CDR3 spans 15 amino acids. V was trimmed by 4 bases and J by 3 bases, leaving 15 bases between them. The method was immunoSEQ multiplex PCR; TCRdb's version includes in-frame clones alone and lacks a portion of them. The data show 15,000 or so clones, 75% to 90% seen once. The sample comprised peripheral blood. V gene TRBV4-2 combines with J gene TRBJ1-1; D may be TRBD1 (5 bases). The sequence came from a man aged 50-59 years with active COVID-19. The CDR3 sequence is CASSPLRGGDTEAFF. DNA for the CDR3: TGTGCCAGCAGCCCTCTAAGGGGTGGGGACACTGAAGCTTTCTTT.